These T cell receptor beta chains were read from a single sample in a study of blood T cell repertoires in COVID-19. Profiled with immunoSEQ multiplex PCR; TCRdb holds only in-frame clones, not every one. In the table there are some 300,000 clones, about 85% of which are singletons. The sequencing input was peripheral blood. Receptor source: a young man with active or convalescent COVID-19. The CDR3 runs from the conserved cysteine through the conserved F or W. The order of the fields is V gene, D gene, J gene, clone size, CDR3 DNA, CDR3 protein. D genes are given only for firm matches. Not every row has a clone size; where given, it reads once, few, many or a size class.

V: TRBV20-1; D: .; J: TRBJ1-6; size: .; DNA: TGCAGTGCTAGTGAGCGGCAGGGAAATAATTCACCCCTCCACTTT; CDR3: CSASERQGNNSPLHF
V: TRBV2; D: TRBD1; J: TRBJ1-6; size: .; DNA: TGTGCCAGCATCGGGACAGGGAATTCACCCCTCCACTTT; CDR3: CASIGTGNSPLHF
V: TRBV5-6; D: TRBD2; J: TRBJ2-6; size: .; DNA: TGTGCCAGCGAGGTCCGGGGGGCTGGGGCCAACGTCCTGACTTTC; CDR3: CASEVRGAGANVLTF
V: TRBV9; D: .; J: TRBJ2-1; size: .; DNA: TGTGCCAGCAGCGTAGGAGGTAGCGGATACAATGAGCAGTTCTTC; CDR3: CASSVGGSGYNEQFF
V: TRBV6-5; D: TRBD2; J: TRBJ2-3; size: .; DNA: TGTGCCAGCAGCCTAGCGGGGGGTGGCACAGATACGCAGTATTTT; CDR3: CASSLAGGGTDTQYF
V: TRBV2; D: TRBD2; J: TRBJ2-3; size: .; DNA: TGTGCCAGCAGTGAGCTAGCGGAGGATACGCAGTATTTT; CDR3: CASSELAEDTQYF
V: TRBV7-6; D: .; J: TRBJ2-3; size: .; DNA: TGTGCCAGCAGCGAGGTGCGGGACCCTCGGTATACGCAGTATTTT; CDR3: CASSEVRDPRYTQYF
V: TRBV5-1; D: .; J: TRBJ1-3; size: many; DNA: TGCGCCAGCAGCCCCCAATGGGGGCCTACTCTCTCTGGAAACACCATATATTTT; CDR3: CASSPQWGPTLSGNTIYF
V: TRBV10-1; D: TRBD1; J: TRBJ2-7; size: .; DNA: TGCGCCAGCAGCCTCGGACAGGGGTATTTTTACGAGCAGTACTTC; CDR3: CASSLGQGYFYEQYF
V: TRBV10-3; D: .; J: TRBJ2-3; size: .; DNA: TGTGCCATCAGTGATGATAGGGAGACAGATACGCAGTATTTT; CDR3: CAISDDRETDTQYF
V: TRBV10-3; D: TRBD1; J: TRBJ1-1; size: few; DNA: TGTGCCATCAGTGTCCCAGGGGGGAACACTGAAGCTTTCTTT; CDR3: CAISVPGGNTEAFF
V: TRBV5-1; D: TRBD1; J: TRBJ2-7; size: .; DNA: TGCGCCAGCAGCGTAACCGGGACAGGGTCCTACGAGCAGTACTTC; CDR3: CASSVTGTGSYEQYF
V: TRBV7-8; D: TRBD2; J: TRBJ2-5; size: .; DNA: TGTGCCAGCAGCTTAGTGACTAGCGGGACTAAAGAGACCCAGTACTTC; CDR3: CASSLVTSGTKETQYF
V: TRBV5-1; D: .; J: TRBJ1-3; size: .; DNA: TGCGCCAGCAGCAGAGAAGCGGGTGGTCCTGGAAACACCATATATTTT; CDR3: CASSREAGGPGNTIYF
V: TRBV5-4; D: TRBD2; J: TRBJ2-1; size: .; DNA: TGTGCCAGCAGCGGATCTAGCGGGAGTTACAATGAGCAGTTCTTC; CDR3: CASSGSSGSYNEQFF
V: TRBV27; D: .; J: TRBJ1-6; size: .; DNA: TGTGCCAGCACACCGGGTCTCAATTCACCCCTCCACTTT; CDR3: CASTPGLNSPLHF
V: TRBV11-2; D: .; J: TRBJ2-1; size: .; DNA: TGTGCCAGCAGCTTAGGAGCGGACTATTACAATGAGCAGTTCTTC; CDR3: CASSLGADYYNEQFF
V: TRBV6-6; D: .; J: TRBJ2-5; size: .; DNA: TGTGCCAGCAGTTACTCGCCAGGAACTCACCAAGAGACCCAGTACTTC; CDR3: CASSYSPGTHQETQYF
V: TRBV18; D: TRBD1; J: TRBJ1-3; size: once; DNA: TGTGCCAGCTCACCACTCGGGACAGGGTTTCTCTCTGGAAACACCATATATTTT; CDR3: CASSPLGTGFLSGNTIYF
V: TRBV2; D: .; J: TRBJ2-5; size: once; DNA: TGTGCCAGCAGCGAACAACAAGAGACCCAGTACTTC; CDR3: CASSEQQETQYF
V: TRBV18; D: TRBD1; J: TRBJ2-2; size: .; DNA: TGTGCCAGCTCTCTCCGACAGGGCCCCAACACCGGGGAGCTGTTTTTT; CDR3: CASSLRQGPNTGELFF
V: TRBV10-1; D: TRBD2; J: TRBJ2-1; size: .; DNA: TGCGCCAGCAGTGATGCAATAGCGGGAGTGCGTGAGCAGTTCTTC; CDR3: CASSDAIAGVREQFF
V: TRBV14; D: .; J: TRBJ2-3; size: .; DNA: TGTGCCAGCAGCCAAGTTGACAGCGCTGACCAGTATTTT; CDR3: CASSQVDSADQYF